The 17 T cell receptor beta chains presented below share a single source sample, sequenced in a study of OX40 agonist ivuxolimab in advanced cancers. TCRdb keeps only in-frame clones here, not all; method: immunoSEQ multiplex PCR. This sample yields about 72,000 clones, of which about nine tenths are seen a single time; about 1.3% belongs to the top ten. The source was CD4+ or CD8+ T cells sorted from blood, collected in a trial of the OX40 agonist ivuxolimab. These receptors were obtained from an adult with an advanced solid tumor such as melanoma, head and neck, liver or kidney cancer.

The rearrangement uses TRBV2 and TRBJ1-6; no clear D gene. Trimming shortened V by 0 bases and J by 6 bases, and 9 bases separated the two germline ends. This CDR3 spans 15 amino acids. Germline loops: CDR1 SNHLY, CDR2 FYNNEI. CDR3 sequence reads: CASSEAGSPNSPLHF. The CDR3 DNA is TGTGCCAGCAGTGAAGCGGGCAGCCCTAATTCACCCCTCCACTTT.

The sample holds a few counts of this clone. The chain uses TRBV18 and TRBJ1-6; D gene unclear. This CDR3 is 13 amino acids long. Trimming took off 2 bases at V and 7 bases at J, with 6 bases between the two ends. Per germline, CDR1 KGHSH and CDR2 LQKENI. CDR3 coding DNA: TGTGCCAGCTCACCAGCAAGGAATTCACCCCTCCACTTT. This sequence encodes CASSPARNSPLHF.

This clone was detected once. The rearrangement uses TRBV28 and TRBJ2-2; D might be TRBD2 (7 bases). CDR3 size: 14 residues. V dropped 8 bases and J dropped 1 base, with 11 bases sitting between them. Germline values: CDR1 MDHEN, CDR2 SYDVKM. The CDR3 DNA follows: TGTGCCAGCCGCGGGGGCCTGAACACCGGGGAGCTGTTTTTT. Protein: CASRGGLNTGELFF.

The chain uses TRBV9 and TRBJ2-7; 9 positions agree with TRBD1. J gave up 4 bases and V 4 bases, and 9 bases lay outside the gene matches. Germline V gives CDR1 SGDLS, CDR2 YYNGEE. CDR3 length: 15 amino acids. The CDR3 DNA sequence: TGTGCCAGCAGCCCCTGGGACAGGGCAACTTACGAGCAGTACTTC. It translates to CASSPWDRATYEQYF.

The V gene is TRBV6-6, the J gene TRBJ2-5; a weak D match, TRBD1 (6 bases). The J call is doubtful: the DNA matches TRBJ2-7 better. The CDR3 sequence is 12 residues long. Germline CDR1 is MNHNY and CDR2 is SVGAGI (reference sequence). The CDR3 protein is CASSQGGYEQYF. CDR3 nucleotides: TGTGCCAGCAGCCAAGGGGGCTACGAGCAGTACTTC.

The table lists this clone with a count of one. The chain links TRBV30 to TRBJ2-3; 7 bases align to TRBD2. Germline loops: CDR1 GTSNPN, CDR2 SVGIG (reference sequence). V lost 0 bases and J lost 0; bases outside the gene matches: 6. The CDR3 spans 16 residues. The CDR3 DNA sequence: TGTGCCTGGAGTGTTGGGTCTAGCGGTAGCACAGATACGCAGTATTTT. Amino acid sequence: CAWSVGSSGSTDTQYF.

This chain joins TRBV7-6 and TRBJ2-5; TRBD2 is a possible D gene (5 bases). Per the germline V gene, CDR1 is SGHVS and CDR2 is FNYEAQ. Trimming cost V 1 base and J 3 bases, with 6 bases left between them. This CDR3 spans 13 amino acids. The CDR3 loop reads CASSLVGEETQYF. As DNA, the CDR3 is TGTGCCAGCAGCTTAGTCGGGGAAGAGACCCAGTACTTC.

The rearrangement links TRBV7-3 to TRBJ1-2; D remains unclear. Trimming removed 5 bases from V and 4 bases from J, with 17 bases in between. The germline CDR1 and CDR2 sequences are SGHTA and FQGTGA. CDR3 length equals 15 residues. This CDR3 is CASSGDRMTSYGYTF. CDR3 DNA: TGTGCCAGCAGCGGTGACCGGATGACCTCCTATGGCTACACCTTC. Drawing the rest from reference TRBV7-3 and TRBJ1-2, the complete variable domain is GAGVSQTPSNKVTEKGKYVELRCDPISGHTALYWYRQSLGQGPEFLIYFQGTGAADDSGLPNDRFFAVRPEGSVSTLKIQRTERGDSAVYLCASSGDRMTSYGYTFGSGTRLTVV.

This clone came up a few times. This chain uses TRBV7-9 with TRBJ1-1; D is unclear. The CDR3 is 15 amino acids. Trimming left V 4 bases short and J 1 base short, with 13 bases between. Germline V gives CDR1 SEHNR, CDR2 FQNEAQ (reference sequence). For the CDR3, the DNA is TGTGCCAGCAGCTCCAACAGCTATGCGAACACTGAAGCTTTCTTT. This encodes CASSSNSYANTEAFF.

The J gene is TRBJ2-1, the V gene TRBV19; 7 nucleotides align to TRBD1. Germline loops: CDR1 LNHDA, CDR2 SQIVND (reference sequence). V was clipped by 3 bases and J by 4 bases; unmatched bases: 6. CDR3 size: 15 residues. Here the CDR3 DNA reads TGTGCCAGTAGTATGGACAGGCTCACGTACAATGAGCAGTTCTTC. Its protein product is CASSMDRLTYNEQFF. The full variable domain, completed using reference TRBV19 and TRBJ2-1, is DGGITQSPKYLFRKEGQNVTLSCEQNLNHDAMYWYRQDPGQGLRLIYYSQIVNDFQKGDIAEGYSVSREKKESFPLTVTSAQKNPTAFYLCASSMDRLTYNEQFFGPGTRLTVL.

Of note for this clone: This could be a read error, since a much larger clone is one nucleotide away. The V gene is TRBV7-3, the J gene TRBJ2-2; 7 bases line up with TRBD1. The CDR3 loop spans 15 amino acids. The V gene's germline CDR1 is SGHTA and CDR2 FQGTGA. V dropped 4 bases and J dropped 1; count of bases not matched to a gene: 3. The CDR3 sequence is CASSSRQGNTGELFF. In DNA, the CDR3 is TGTGCCAGCAGCTCGAGACAGGGGAACACCGGGGAGCTGTTTTTT.

This chain links TRBV30 with TRBJ2-1; 7 positions agree with TRBD1. Trimming took 2 bases from V and 2 from J; bases not matched to a gene: 3. From germline, CDR1 is GTSNPN and CDR2 SVGIG (reference sequence). The CDR3 length is 14 residues. The CDR3 DNA follows: TGTGCCTGGAGTCGCAGGGGGACCTACAATGAGCAGTTCTTC. Protein sequence: CAWSRRGTYNEQFF.

The CDR3: CSVARGNSGNTIYF. CDR3 nucleotide sequence: TGCAGCGTTGCCCGAGGGAACTCTGGAAACACCATATATTTT. The chain is built from TRBV29-1 and TRBJ1-3; D not resolved. Germline values: CDR1 SQVTM, CDR2 ANQGSEA. The CDR3 is 14 amino acids. V was trimmed by 4 bases and J by 0 bases, leaving 10 bases between them.

V gene TRBV7-3 combines with J gene TRBJ1-1; 9 bases are shared with TRBD1. CDR3 length: 13 amino acids. V gave up 5 bases and J gave up 11 bases; unmatched junction bases: 9. Germline V lookup: CDR1 SGHTA, CDR2 FQGTGA. CDR3 sequence reads: CASSIGTGNVAFF. The CDR3 nucleotides are TGTGCCAGCAGCATCGGGACAGGGAATGTTGCTTTCTTT.

The V gene is TRBV30, the J gene TRBJ1-3; D is ambiguous. Germline CDR1 is GTSNPN and CDR2 is SVGIG (reference sequence). This CDR3 region has 18 residues. V was pared by 3 bases and J by 1 base, with 22 bases between. CDR3 in amino acids: CAWSRRARGGLSGNTIYF. As DNA, the CDR3 is TGTGCCTGGAGCCGGCGGGCCAGAGGAGGGCTATCTGGAAACACCATATATTTT.

The V call is TRBV30, the J call TRBJ1-4; 9 nucleotides line up with TRBD1. V trimming: 1 base; J trimming: 4 bases; junction bases outside the gene matches: 1. The CDR3 is made up of 14 amino acids. Germline values: CDR1 GTSNPN, CDR2 SVGIG (reference sequence). In DNA, the CDR3 is TGTGCCTGGAGTGCGGACAGGGGTAATGAAAAACTGTTTTTT. Its protein is CAWSADRGNEKLFF.

The J gene is TRBJ2-3, the V gene TRBV14, with 8 bases that match TRBD1. The CDR3 loop spans 16 amino acids. From germline, CDR1 is SGHDN and CDR2 FVKESK. V was pared by 1 base and J by 5 bases, with 8 bases of the junction left unmatched. This chain's CDR3 is CASSQGYRGSRDTQYF. The CDR3 coding sequence is TGTGCCAGCAGCCAAGGATACAGGGGGAGTAGAGATACGCAGTATTTT.